Presented here are 8 T cell receptor beta chains from one specimen sequenced in a study of T-cell memory formation after mild COVID-19. TCRdb ran MiXCR on the 5' RACE reads and lists one entry per CDR3 protein. The table shows roughly 120,000 distinct CDR3 sequences, with about 15% occurring only once. Sequenced material: PBMCs or a T cell subset sorted from them (not recorded which). The receptors originated from an adult woman who had mild COVID-19 (a few samples of this study predate the infection). Cell type and time point are not known.

This clonotype was counted a few times. The chain recombines TRBV2 with TRBJ2-1, with 7 bases aligning to TRBD2. Germline V lookup: CDR1 SNHLY, CDR2 FYNNEI. The CDR3 is made up of 11 amino acids. Trimming at V came to 4 bases and at J to 16 bases, leaving 7 bases not matched to a gene. The CDR3 bases are TGTGCCAGCAGTGGGGGCGGGAGTGAATTCTTC. This sequence encodes CASSGGGSEFF.

The chain links TRBV7-8 to TRBJ2-7; D is unclear. V lost 5 bases, J lost 2 bases, and 16 bases lay in between. CDR3 size: 15 residues. Germline CDR1 is SGHVS and CDR2 is FQNEAQ. For the CDR3, the DNA is TGTGCCAGCAGCCCCCGACGTGTCCCGCCCTACGAGCAGTACTTC. Residues: CASSPRRVPPYEQYF.

This clonotype has just a few counts. The rearrangement links TRBV27 to TRBJ2-5; D gene uncertain. CDR1 is MNHEY and CDR2 is SMNVEV in the germline V gene (reference sequence). CDR3 length equals 13 residues. V lost 2 bases and J 4 bases, leaving 8 bases between the germline ends. The CDR3 spells CASSLTFGETQYF. The DNA for the CDR3 is TGTGCCAGCAGTTTAACGTTCGGAGAGACCCAGTACTTC.

The DNA for the CDR3 is TGTGCCAGCAGTTCGACAGGGGGTGAGACCCAGTACTTC. It translates to CASSSTGGETQYF. The chain uses TRBV7-9 and TRBJ2-5; 9 bases match TRBD1. Germline lookup yields CDR1 SEHNR and CDR2 FQNEAQ (reference sequence). The CDR3 is 13 amino acids. Trimming removed 6 bases from V and 5 bases from J; junction bases left unmatched: 4.

There are a few counts of this clonotype. The CDR3 protein is CASTPEEGQDTGELFF. The CDR3 bases are TGTGCCAGCACCCCTGAAGAGGGTCAGGACACCGGGGAGCTGTTTTTT. This chain joins TRBV7-9 and TRBJ2-2; TRBD2 is a possible D gene (5 bases). Germline lookup yields CDR1 SEHNR and CDR2 FQNEAQ (reference sequence). Trimming took off 7 bases at V and 3 bases at J, with 18 bases between the two ends. The CDR3 has 16 amino acids.

This clonotype was detected only a few times. The V and J genes are TRBV29-1 and TRBJ2-5, with TRBD1 identical over 8 bases. This CDR3 is built from 13 residues. Looked up from germline, CDR1 is SQVTM and CDR2 is ANQGSEA. V gave up 3 bases and J gave up 5 bases; unmatched junction bases: 5. CDR3 in DNA: TGCAGCGTTGACGGACAGGGCGAGGAGACCCAGTACTTC. This codes for CSVDGQGEETQYF.

CDR3 residues: CASSPNVGPQHF. In DNA, the CDR3 is TGTGCCAGCAGTCCTAATGTCGGGCCCCAGCATTTT. The chain carries TRBV12-3 or TRBV12-4 and TRBJ1-5; no reliable D call. The CDR3 has 12 amino acids. V was trimmed by 5 bases and J by 9 bases, leaving 11 bases between them.

This clonotype appeared many times. J is TRBJ2-7 and V is TRBV7-2; tentatively, D is TRBD2 (6 bases). V lost 1 base, J lost 9 bases, and 19 bases lay in between. CDR3 size: 15 residues. The germline gives CDR1 SGHTA, CDR2 FQGNSA. The CDR3 bases are TGTGCCAGCAGCTTAGATCTTAGGGGCTACGGGGGGCAGTACTTC. The encoded protein is CASSLDLRGYGGQYF. Full variable domain (rest looked up from reference TRBV7-2 and TRBJ2-7): GAGVSQSPSNKVTEKGKDVELRCDPISGHTALYWYRQSLGQGLEFLIYFQGNSAPDKSGLPSDRFSAERTGGSVSTLTIQRTQQEDSAVYLCASSLDLRGYGGQYFGPGTRLTVT.